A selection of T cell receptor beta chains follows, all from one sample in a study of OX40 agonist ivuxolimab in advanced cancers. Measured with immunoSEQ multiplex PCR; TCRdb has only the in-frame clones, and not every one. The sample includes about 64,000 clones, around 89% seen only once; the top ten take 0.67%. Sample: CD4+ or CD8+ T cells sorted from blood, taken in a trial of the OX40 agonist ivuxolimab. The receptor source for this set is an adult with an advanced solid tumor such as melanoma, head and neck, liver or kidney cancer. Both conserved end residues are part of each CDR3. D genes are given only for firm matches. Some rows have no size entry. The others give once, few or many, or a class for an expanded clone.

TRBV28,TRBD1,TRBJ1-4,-,CASSLPGTADVFNEKLFF,TGTGCCAGCAGTTTACCCGGGACAGCCGACGTATTTAATGAAAAACTGTTTTTT
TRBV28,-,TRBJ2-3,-,CASSFGPGAQGEDTQYF,TGTGCCAGCAGTTTTGGCCCTGGGGCCCAGGGAGAGGATACGCAGTATTTT
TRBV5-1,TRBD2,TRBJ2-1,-,CASSGLAGGEQFF,TGCGCCAGCAGCGGACTAGCGGGGGGTGAGCAGTTCTTC
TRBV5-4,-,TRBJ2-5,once,CASSPLGEETQYF,TGTGCCAGCAGCCCCCTAGGGGAGGAGACCCAGTACTTC
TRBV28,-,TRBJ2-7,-,CASQGGRYEQYF,TGTGCCAGTCAAGGGGGGCGCTACGAGCAGTACTTC
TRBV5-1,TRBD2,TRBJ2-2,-,CASSMGLQNTGELFF,TGCGCCAGCAGCATGGGACTACAGAACACCGGGGAGCTGTTTTTT
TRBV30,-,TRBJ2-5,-,CAWNRRQASETQYF,TGTGCCTGGAACAGAAGACAGGCTTCGGAGACCCAGTACTTC
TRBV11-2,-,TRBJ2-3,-,CASSLDSPGRTDTQYF,TGTGCCAGCAGCTTAGATAGCCCGGGGCGCACAGATACGCAGTATTTT
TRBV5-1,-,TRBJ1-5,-,CASSLTGGNQPQHF,TGCGCCAGCAGCTTGACAGGTGGGAATCAGCCCCAGCATTTT
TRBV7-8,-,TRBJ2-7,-,CASSSHWTESYEQYF,TGTGCCAGCAGCTCCCACTGGACGGAATCCTACGAGCAGTACTTC
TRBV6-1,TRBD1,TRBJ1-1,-,CASRPRQGARTEAFF,TGTGCCAGCAGGCCGAGACAGGGGGCGCGGACTGAAGCTTTCTTT
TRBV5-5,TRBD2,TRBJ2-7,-,CASRRSGSSEQYF,TGTGCCAGCAGACGTAGCGGGAGCTCCGAGCAGTACTTC
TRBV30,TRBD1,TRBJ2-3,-,CAWSVPSPTGTGDTQYF,TGTGCCTGGAGTGTACCGTCCCCAACCGGGACAGGGGATACGCAGTATTTT
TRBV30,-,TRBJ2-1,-,CAWSTHLARRFF,TGTGCCTGGAGTACCCACCTGGCCCGACGGTTCTTC
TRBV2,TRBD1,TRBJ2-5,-,CASSRDRGREETQYF,TGTGCCAGCAGCCGGGACAGGGGGCGCGAAGAGACCCAGTACTTC
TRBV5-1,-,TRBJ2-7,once,CASSESSYEQYF,TGCGCCAGCAGCGAGAGCTCCTACGAGCAGTACTTC
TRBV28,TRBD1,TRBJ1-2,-,CASSPGGRGGYTF,TGTGCCAGCAGTCCAGGGGGTCGAGGTGGCTACACCTTC
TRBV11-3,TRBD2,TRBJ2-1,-,CASSLGSGTPYNEQFF,TGTGCCAGCAGCTTAGGGAGCGGGACCCCCTACAATGAGCAGTTCTTC
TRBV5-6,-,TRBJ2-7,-,CASSSTGSETYEQYF,TGTGCCAGCAGCTCGACGGGGAGCGAAACCTACGAGCAGTACTTC
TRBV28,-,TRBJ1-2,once,CASSWALGYGYTF,TGTGCCAGCAGTTGGGCTCTTGGCTATGGCTACACCTTC
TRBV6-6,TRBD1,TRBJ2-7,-,CASSHGGQGGYEQYF,TGTGCCAGCAGCCACGGGGGACAGGGGGGGTACGAGCAGTACTTC
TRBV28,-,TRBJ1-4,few,CASSPTLTNEKLFF,TGTGCCAGCAGTCCGACATTAACTAATGAAAAACTGTTTTTT
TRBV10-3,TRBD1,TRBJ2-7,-,CAIRGQDYEQYF,TGTGCCATCCGTGGACAGGACTACGAGCAGTACTTC
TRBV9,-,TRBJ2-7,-,CASSVAEQGVDFSEQYF,TGTGCCAGCAGCGTAGCGGAACAGGGAGTTGATTTTTCCGAGCAGTACTTC
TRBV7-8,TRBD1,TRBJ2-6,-,CASSPGQGNSGANVLTF,TGTGCCAGCAGTCCCGGACAGGGAAATTCTGGGGCCAACGTCCTGACTTTC
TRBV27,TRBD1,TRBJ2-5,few,CASTEGTGPFMTQYF,TGTGCCAGCACCGAGGGGACAGGACCCTTCATGACCCAGTACTTC
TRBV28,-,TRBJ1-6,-,CASNGDPLHF,TGTGCCAGCAACGGGGACCCCCTCCACTTT
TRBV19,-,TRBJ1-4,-,CASSMGRLRNEKLFF,TGTGCCAGTAGTATGGGTCGGCTAAGGAACGAAAAACTGTTTTTT
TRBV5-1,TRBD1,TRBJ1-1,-,CASRPGGQGNTEAFF,TGCGCCAGCAGACCAGGGGGGCAGGGGAACACTGAAGCTTTCTTT
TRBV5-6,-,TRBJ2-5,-,CASSLGGTRETQYF,TGTGCCAGCAGCTTGGGGGGGACCAGGGAGACCCAGTACTTC
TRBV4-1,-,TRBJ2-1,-,CASSQERSVKGNEQFF,TGCGCCAGCAGCCAAGAAAGGTCGGTAAAAGGAAATGAGCAGTTCTTC
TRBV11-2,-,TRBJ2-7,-,CASSLKGAYEQYF,TGTGCCAGCAGCTTGAAGGGGGCCTACGAGCAGTACTTC
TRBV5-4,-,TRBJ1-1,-,CASSLADNTEAFF,TGTGCCAGCAGCTTGGCGGACAACACTGAAGCTTTCTTT
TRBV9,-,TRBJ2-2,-,CASSARPASDTGELFF,TGTGCCAGCAGCGCACGGCCTGCCTCCGACACCGGGGAGCTGTTTTTT
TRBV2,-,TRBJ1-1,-,CASRKDMNTEAFF,TGTGCCAGCAGGAAAGACATGAACACTGAAGCTTTCTTT
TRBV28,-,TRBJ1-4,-,CASSRLGREKHEKLFF,TGTGCCAGCAGTAGGCTTGGCAGGGAAAAGCATGAAAAACTGTTTTTT
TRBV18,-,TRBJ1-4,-,CASSPLDRPTNEKLFF,TGTGCCAGCTCACCACTCGACAGGCCAACTAATGAAAAACTGTTTTTT
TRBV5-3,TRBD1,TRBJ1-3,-,CARREPYDRAVGNTIYF,TGTGCCAGAAGGGAACCGTACGACAGGGCAGTTGGGAACACCATATATTTT
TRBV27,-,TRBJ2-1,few,CASRSSGAYNEQFF,TGTGCCAGCCGCAGTAGCGGCGCCTACAATGAGCAGTTCTTC
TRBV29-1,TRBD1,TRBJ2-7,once,CSARTGGSYEQYF,TGCAGCGCCAGGACAGGGGGCTCCTACGAGCAGTACTTC
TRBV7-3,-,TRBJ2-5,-,CASSLTADAETQYF,TGTGCCAGCAGCTTAACTGCGGACGCGGAGACCCAGTACTTC
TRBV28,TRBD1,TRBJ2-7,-,CASSLNRGREQYF,TGTGCCAGCAGTTTAAACAGGGGGCGGGAGCAGTACTTC
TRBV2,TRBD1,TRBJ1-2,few,CASNPRDRGFYGYTF,TGTGCCAGCAACCCCCGGGACAGGGGATTTTATGGCTACACCTTC
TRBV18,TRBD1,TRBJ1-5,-,CASSPTGDQPQHF,TGTGCCAGCTCACCGACAGGGGACCAGCCCCAGCATTTT
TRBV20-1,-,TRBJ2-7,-,CSERSIDEQYF,TGCAGTGAAAGGTCGATCGACGAGCAGTACTTC
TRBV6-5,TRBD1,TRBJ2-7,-,CASSPDRGPYEQYF,TGTGCCAGCAGTCCCGACAGGGGACCCTACGAGCAGTACTTC
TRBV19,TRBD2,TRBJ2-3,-,CASGLAVSTDTQYF,TGTGCCAGCGGACTAGCGGTCAGCACAGATACGCAGTATTTT
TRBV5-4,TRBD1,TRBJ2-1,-,CASRPGQGRYNEQFF,TGTGCCAGCAGACCTGGACAGGGTAGATACAATGAGCAGTTCTTC